Below are 17 T cell receptor beta chains sequenced from a single sample in a study of T cell responses to AZD1222 COVID-19 vaccine. The data were produced by immunoSEQ multiplex PCR, yet TCRdb's version contains in-frame clones alone and is incomplete. The sample carries 200,000 to 250,000 clones, 90% to 95% recorded once. The sample here was peripheral blood, taken 28 days after the second dose of the MenACWY control vaccine. The receptors were sampled from an adult who received the MenACWY meningococcal vaccine as a control.

The chain carries TRBV29-1 and TRBJ2-7, with D possibly being TRBD1 (5 bases). The V gene's germline CDR1 is SQVTM and CDR2 ANQGSEA. Trimming shortened V by 5 bases and J by 0 bases, and 14 bases separated the two germline ends. This CDR3 has 14 amino acids. CDR3 loop: CSVLGQGSSYEQYF. DNA for the CDR3: TGCAGCGTTCTCGGGCAGGGAAGCTCCTACGAGCAGTACTTC.

The chain is built from TRBV28 and TRBJ2-7; D not certain. CDR3 length equals 11 residues. The germline CDR1 and CDR2 sequences are MDHEN and SYDVKM. V was cut by 7 bases and J by 3 bases, with 7 bases left in between. The CDR3 spells CASTQGYEQYF. The CDR3 DNA is TGTGCCAGCACTCAAGGCTACGAGCAGTACTTC.

The genes are TRBV5-6 and TRBJ1-2; D is possibly TRBD1 (6 bases). The CDR3 runs 14 residues. Germline V gene sequence: CDR1 SGHDT, CDR2 YYEEEE. V was cut by 4 bases and J by 8 bases, with 18 bases left in between. Written as DNA, the CDR3 is TGTGCCAGCAGCCCCCAGGGGATAGCGGGCGGCTACACCTTC. Translated, it gives CASSPQGIAGGYTF.

V usage is TRBV27 and J usage is TRBJ2-5; tentatively, D is TRBD2 (5 bases). V was pared by 6 bases and J by 1 base, with 9 bases between. The CDR3 length is 13 residues. Germline V CDR1 and CDR2: MNHEY, SMNVEV (reference sequence). CDR3 nucleotide sequence: TGTGCCAGCAGGCCGGACTCCCAAGAGACCCAGTACTTC. Translation gives CASRPDSQETQYF.

This clone showed up just once. The chain recombines TRBV29-1 with TRBJ2-7; D gene uncertain. The V end was cut by 6 bases, the J end by 0 bases, with 12 bases between. Germline-derived CDR1 and CDR2 are SQVTM and ANQGSEA. The CDR3 is 13 residues long. The CDR3 DNA reads TGCAGCGTGGCCCTACAGAGCTCCTACGAGCAGTACTTC. The encoded protein is CSVALQSSYEQYF.

This clone was seen a few times. The chain combines TRBV28 with TRBJ1-1; D remains ambiguous. Per germline, CDR1 MDHEN and CDR2 SYDVKM. V gave up 1 base and J gave up 1 base, with 13 bases separating them. The CDR3 length is 16 residues. The CDR3 protein is CASSLFGGRPNTEAFF. The CDR3 nucleotides read TGTGCCAGCAGTTTATTCGGTGGACGGCCGAACACTGAAGCTTTCTTT.

The chain uses TRBV19 and TRBJ2-7, with D uncertain. V lost 5 bases, J lost 6 bases, and 17 bases lay in between. This CDR3 spans 14 amino acids. The V gene's germline CDR1 is LNHDA and CDR2 SQIVND (reference sequence). The CDR3 DNA reads as TGTGCCAGTAGTTGGTCAAAGATCTTGGGCGAGCAGTACTTC. Translating it yields CASSWSKILGEQYF. The full variable domain, rest sourced from reference TRBV19 and TRBJ2-7, is DGGITQSPKYLFRKEGQNVTLSCEQNLNHDAMYWYRQDPGQGLRLIYYSQIVNDFQKGDIAEGYSVSREKKESFPLTVTSAQKNPTAFYLCASSWSKILGEQYFGPGTRLTVT.

This clone was observed a single time. The rearrangement uses TRBV9 and TRBJ2-7; 10 nucleotides match TRBD2. This CDR3 has 16 amino acids. The V segment lost 0 bases and the J segment 4 bases; nucleotides outside the gene matches: 7. The germline gives CDR1 SGDLS, CDR2 YYNGEE. CDR3 nucleotides: TGTGCCAGCAGCGTAGGTGCTAGCGGGAGTACGTACGAGCAGTACTTC. Protein: CASSVGASGSTYEQYF. Looking up the rest from reference TRBV9 and TRBJ2-7 gives the full variable domain: DSGVTQTPKHLITATGQRVTLRCSPRSGDLSVYWYQQSLDQGLQFLIQYYNGEERAKGNILERFSAQQFPDLHSELNLSSLELGDSALYFCASSVGASGSTYEQYFGPGTRLTVT.

The gene calls are TRBV2 and TRBJ1-1; D not resolved. The CDR3 is 13 amino acids. Germline V gene data show CDR1 as SNHLY and CDR2 as FYNNEI. V was shortened by 7 bases and J by 3 bases, with 12 bases between the two germline ends. Here the CDR3 reads CASKRLADTEAFF. CDR3 sequence (DNA): TGTGCCAGCAAACGGTTGGCGGACACTGAAGCTTTCTTT.

The chain has TRBV5-4 and TRBJ1-4; D is perhaps TRBD1 (5 bases). Germline V CDR1 and CDR2: SGHNT, YYREEE (reference sequence). The CDR3 is made up of 14 amino acids. Trimming shortened V by 4 bases and J by 0 bases, and 7 bases separated the two germline ends. CDR3 region: CASSRTPTNEKLFF. The CDR3 coding sequence is TGTGCCAGCAGCCGGACACCAACTAATGAAAAACTGTTTTTT.

This clone was found once. No DNA is shown, since the ends of the CDR3 on it are uncertain; the CDR3 is the one TCRdb lists. The V and J genes are TRBV6-2 or TRBV6-3 and TRBJ2-7; the D call of TRBD2 is as the table states it, not checked on the DNA. Counting both end residues, the CDR3 totals 13 amino acids. Germline CDR1 reads MNHEY; CDR2 reads SVGEGT. This CDR3 reads CASSSSGGGEQYF.

The genes are TRBV7-2 and TRBJ2-7, with 11 bases lining up with TRBD2. V lost 1 base and J lost 4; bases outside the gene matches: 6. Germline values: CDR1 SGHTA, CDR2 FQGNSA. The CDR3 consists of 16 residues. The CDR3 spells CASSLGPSGRLYEQYF. The CDR3 coding sequence is TGTGCCAGCAGCTTAGGGCCTAGCGGGAGGTTGTACGAGCAGTACTTC.

This clone was found once. The chain joins TRBV18 to TRBJ2-7; D is ambiguous. CDR3 length: 13 residues. CDR1 is KGHSH and CDR2 is LQKENI in the germline V gene. V gave up 1 base and J gave up 2 bases, with 6 bases separating them. CDR3 protein: CASSPLPTYEQYF. CDR3 nucleotide sequence: TGTGCCAGCTCACCACTCCCAACCTACGAGCAGTACTTC.

The chain joins TRBV4-3 to TRBJ1-5; D ambiguous. V lost 1 base to trimming and J lost 3 bases, with 13 bases between them. Germline CDR1 reads LGHNA; CDR2 reads YSLEER. The CDR3 covers 16 residues. CDR3 sequence: CASSQGKRRYNQPQHF. The DNA of the CDR3 is TGCGCCAGCAGCCAAGGGAAACGCAGGTACAATCAGCCCCAGCATTTT.

This rearrangement joins TRBV2 to TRBJ2-4; no definite D call. V lost 5 bases and J lost 0, with 8 bases in between. The CDR3 spans 14 residues. Germline assignment: CDR1 SNHLY and CDR2 FYNNEI. CDR3 in amino acids: CASSTTLAKNIQYF. The CDR3 DNA is TGTGCCAGCAGTACGACCCTAGCCAAAAACATTCAGTACTTC. Filled out from reference TRBV2 and TRBJ2-4, the complete variable domain reads EPEVTQTPSHQVTQMGQEVILRCVPISNHLYFYWYRQILGQKVEFLVSFYNNEISEKSEIFDDQFSVERPDGSNFTLKIRSTKLEDSAMYFCASSTTLAKNIQYFGAGTRLSVL.

The chain uses TRBV6-5 and TRBJ2-7; 12 bases are a match to TRBD2. Germline CDR1 and CDR2: MNHEY and SVGAGI. The junction had 4 bases not matched to a gene; V was cut back by 8 bases and J by 2 bases. The CDR3 is 14 amino acids. CDR3 amino acids: CASALAGGPYEQYF. Written as DNA, the CDR3 is TGTGCCAGCGCGCTAGCGGGGGGGCCCTACGAGCAGTACTTC.

This chain uses TRBV28 with TRBJ1-2; 7 nucleotides agree with TRBD1. Germline V CDR1 and CDR2: MDHEN, SYDVKM. The CDR3 spans 13 residues. The ends lost 6 bases at V and 5 bases at J; junction bases unmatched: 6. The CDR3: CASRAGQVYGYTF. The CDR3 DNA is TGTGCCAGCAGGGCCGGACAGGTTTATGGCTACACCTTC.